This T cell receptor (beta chain) was sequenced during a study of cytomegalovirus exposure and HLA in healthy donors. Study outcomes and limitations: The only immune exposure information that was available was CMV serostatus.

Germline V gene sequence: CDR1 LNHDA, CDR2 SQIVND (reference sequence). The CDR3 spans 14 residues. V was pared by 5 bases and J by 8 bases, with 16 bases between. On this clone: The antigen is undetermined.

60 Vbeta and 13 Jbeta primers were used in PCR. TCRdb keeps only in-frame clones here, not all; method: immunoSEQ multiplex PCR. Altogether roughly 200,000 clones are present, around 81% being singletons, with the ten largest covering under 2%. The chain carries TRBV19 and TRBJ2-1, with TRBD2 as a possible D gene (6 bases). Specimen: PBMCs. The source is a man under 40 in good health and CMV-seronegative. CDR3 DNA: TGTGCCAGTAGTTGGCTAGCGCCTGGGGATGAGCAGTTCTTC. It specifies CASSWLAPGDEQFF.